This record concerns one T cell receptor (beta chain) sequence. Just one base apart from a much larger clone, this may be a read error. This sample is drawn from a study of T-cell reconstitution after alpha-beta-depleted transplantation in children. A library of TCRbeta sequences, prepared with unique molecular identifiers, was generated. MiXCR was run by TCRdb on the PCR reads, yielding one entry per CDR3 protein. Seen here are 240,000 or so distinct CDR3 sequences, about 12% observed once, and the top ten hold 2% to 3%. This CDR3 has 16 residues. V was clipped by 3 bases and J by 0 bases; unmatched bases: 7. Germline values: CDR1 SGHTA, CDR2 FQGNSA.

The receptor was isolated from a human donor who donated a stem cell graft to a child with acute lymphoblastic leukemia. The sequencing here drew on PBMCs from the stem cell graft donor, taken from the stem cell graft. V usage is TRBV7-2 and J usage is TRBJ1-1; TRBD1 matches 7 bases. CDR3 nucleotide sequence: TGTGCCAGCAGCTTTGGGACAGTGACCTTGAACACTGAAGCTTTCTTT. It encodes CASSFGTVTLNTEAFF.